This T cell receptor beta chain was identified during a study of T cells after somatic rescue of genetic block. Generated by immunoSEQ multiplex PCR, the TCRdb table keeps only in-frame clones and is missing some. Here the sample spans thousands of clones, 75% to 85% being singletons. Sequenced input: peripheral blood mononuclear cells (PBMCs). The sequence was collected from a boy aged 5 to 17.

CDR3 in DNA: TGCAGCGTTCCCTCCCCCTATGGCTACACCTTC. Translation: CSVPSPYGYTF. The V and J genes are TRBV29-1 and TRBJ1-2; no clear D. The germline V gene encodes CDR1 SQVTM and CDR2 ANQGSEA. The germline V and J ends were trimmed by 5 bases and 4 bases, with 8 bases remaining between them. The CDR3 has 11 amino acids. Looking up the rest from reference TRBV29-1 and TRBJ1-2 gives the full variable domain: SAVISQKPSRDICQRGTSLTIQCQVDSQVTMMFWYRQQPGQSLTLIATANQGSEATYESGFVIDKFPISRPNLTFSTLTVSNMSPEDSSIYLCSVPSPYGYTFGSGTRLTVV.